This T cell receptor beta chain derives from a study of metastatic and nonmetastatic thyroid tumors (dated by TCRdb to the early 2020s). The study in broad terms: Repertoires were compared across peripheral blood and tumor or nodule tissue samples from malignant and benign thyroid patients. General study outcomes and caveats: TCR beta diversity was reported as significantly higher in malignant tumors than in benign nodules, in both blood and tumor samples.

No patient had received any treatment before thyroid surgery. The study retrospectively analysed patient clinical samples collected from the early 2010s to the late 2010s using T-cell receptor beta sequencing. The method behind the library was PCR. The sequencer was an Illumina HiSeq 4000. High-throughput sequencing was used to profile the TCR beta-chain CDR3 region of each patient. The original pipeline was this. A classifier to discriminate distant-metastatic papillary thyroid cancer patients was built from CDR3 differences across clinicopathological groups. To measure repertoire diversity the researchers used the Shannon index, while the Morisita-Horn index served to gauge how similar the tumor and blood repertoires were. TCRdb trimmed public reads at Q25 via fastp, called clones via MiXCR and kept in-frame beta chains. These V and J calls rely on TCRdb rather than the paper's analysis. The sample profile shows approximately 34,000 clones; 18% of them were found once. The ten top clones hold more than 9% of the sample.

This clone was recorded many times. Its antigen is not yet known. Nothing much larger sits one base from this clone, and base qualities are not available. The CDR3 contains 13 residues, cysteine and phenylalanine counted. Only the CDR3 DNA stays, 39 bases, in frame from base 1. The trim is 5 bases for V and 1 base for J, with a gap of 5 bases between the germline ends. The CDR1 and CDR2 encoded by the germline V gene are MDHEN and SYDVKM. This clonotype was obtained from a female donor with papillary thyroid cancer or a benign thyroid nodule (not recorded which). Some clones in this sample may be carry-over from other donors' samples. Material: blood. Here the chain combines TRBV28 and TRBJ2-2; confidence is insufficient to name the D gene. CDR3 region: CASSRQNTGELFF. The nucleotide sequence reads as follows: TGTGCCAGCAGTCGCCAGAACACCGGGGAGCTGTTTTTT.